This T cell receptor (beta chain) was recovered during a study of blood T cell repertoires in COVID-19. TCRdb's table, derived via immunoSEQ multiplex PCR, lists solely in-frame clones and lacks some. The repertoire holds tens of thousands of clones, with about 86% as singletons. The length of the CDR3 is 14 residues. From germline, CDR1 is MNHEY and CDR2 SVGAGI. V was pared by 7 bases and J by 1 base, with 6 bases of the junction left unmatched. V and J are TRBV6-5 and TRBJ2-7; TRBD1 matches at 8 bases. The receptor was isolated from a human donor in a cohort sampled during active COVID-19. The sequenced sample was peripheral blood. The CDR3 nucleotides read TGTGCCAGCATGGACAGGGACAGATCCTACGAGCAGTACTTC. Amino acid sequence: CASMDRDRSYEQYF.